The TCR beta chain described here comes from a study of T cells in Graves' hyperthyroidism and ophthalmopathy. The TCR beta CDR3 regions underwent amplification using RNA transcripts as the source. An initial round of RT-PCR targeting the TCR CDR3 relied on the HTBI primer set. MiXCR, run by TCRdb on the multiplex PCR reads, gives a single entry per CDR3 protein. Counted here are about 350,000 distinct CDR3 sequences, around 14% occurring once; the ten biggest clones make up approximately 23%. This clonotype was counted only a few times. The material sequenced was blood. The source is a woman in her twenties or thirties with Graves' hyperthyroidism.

This CDR3 is CAWGRGNTEAFF. The CDR3 DNA is TGTGCCTGGGGGCGGGGTAACACTGAAGCTTTCTTT. The chain links TRBV30 to TRBJ1-1; D uncertain. Germline CDR1 and CDR2: GTSNPN and SVGIG (reference sequence). This CDR3 has 12 residues. V was shortened by 5 bases and J by 2 bases, with 9 bases between the two germline ends.